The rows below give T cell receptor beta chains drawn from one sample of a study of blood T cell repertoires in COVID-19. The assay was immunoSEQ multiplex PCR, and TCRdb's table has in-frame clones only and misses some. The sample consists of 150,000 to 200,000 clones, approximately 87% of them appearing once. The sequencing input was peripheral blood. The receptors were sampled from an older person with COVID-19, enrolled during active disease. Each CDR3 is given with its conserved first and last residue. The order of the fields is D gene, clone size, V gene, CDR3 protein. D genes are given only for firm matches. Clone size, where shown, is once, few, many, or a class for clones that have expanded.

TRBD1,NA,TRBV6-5,CASSKDRGRMNEQFF
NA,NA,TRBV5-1,CASSLQGAGSYNEQFF
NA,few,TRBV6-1,CASSELAGMNTEAFF
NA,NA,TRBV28,CASSQGRGDNTEAFF
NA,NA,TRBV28,CASRFDSRAINEQFF
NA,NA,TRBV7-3,CASSLGAWSGANVLTF
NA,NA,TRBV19,CASSIFLSPTNEKLFF
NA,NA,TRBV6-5,CASRRRNTEAFF
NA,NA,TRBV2,CASSVQGGNSPLHF
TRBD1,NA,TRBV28,CASSPQGAVQNTEAFF
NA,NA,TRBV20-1,CSASPQGTTEAFF
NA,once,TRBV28,CASSLREGAFYEKLFF
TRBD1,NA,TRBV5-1,CASSSMTGGTGGYTF
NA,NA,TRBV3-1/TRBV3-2,CASSPRSNSPLHF
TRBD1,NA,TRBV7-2,CASSFYRGSEAFF
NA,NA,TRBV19,CASNRQGEKLFF
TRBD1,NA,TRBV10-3,CAISELAGTGGDEQYF
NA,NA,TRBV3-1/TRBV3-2,CASSQRTESYEQYF
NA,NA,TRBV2,CASRGRVFTEAFF
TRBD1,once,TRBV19,CASSLHRGNSPLHF
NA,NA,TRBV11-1,CASSSTVATNEKLFF
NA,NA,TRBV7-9,CASSLQGRNIQYF
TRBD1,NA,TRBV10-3,CAISNDRGQGKLAKNIQYF
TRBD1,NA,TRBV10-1,CASSESTRGRGYEQYF
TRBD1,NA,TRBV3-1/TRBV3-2,CASSHGQGCRYTF
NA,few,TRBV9,CASSRGSLGTGELFF
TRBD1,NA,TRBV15,CATSGWDRGDYGYTF
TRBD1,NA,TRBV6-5,CASSPTGFVAEAFF
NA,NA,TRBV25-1,CASSETGLEGYTF
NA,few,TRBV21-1,CASSKAGTESYGYTF
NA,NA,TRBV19,CASSYDGNQPQHF
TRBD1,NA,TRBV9,CASSVGTGSVNEQFF
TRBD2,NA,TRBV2,CASGGEVEQYF
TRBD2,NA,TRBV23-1,CASSHTGLAGGCAGELFF
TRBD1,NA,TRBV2,CASREYRGQPQHF
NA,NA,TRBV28,CASSLLWTNVRQFF
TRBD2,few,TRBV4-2,CASSQVSGGETQYF
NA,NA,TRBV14,CASSQDFGRSPLHF
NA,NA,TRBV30,CASQGLETQYF
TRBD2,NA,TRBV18,CASSPVREAGELFF
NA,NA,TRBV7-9,CASSDQGGVNTEAFF
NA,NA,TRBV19,CASGWQTNTEAFF
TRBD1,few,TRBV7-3,CASSFTPDRVPTSHEQYF
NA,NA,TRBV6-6,CASSYSQGSNQPQHF
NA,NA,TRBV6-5,CASSYVSNYGYTF
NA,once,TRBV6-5,CASSPRGGSYNEQFF
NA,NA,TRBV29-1,CSVFDGVDYGYTF
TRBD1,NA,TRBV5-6,CASSWPTGGTEAFF
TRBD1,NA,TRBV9,CASSVAGGLEQFF
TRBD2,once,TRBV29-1,CSETSGRYNEQFF
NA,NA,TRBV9,CASSAARNEQFF
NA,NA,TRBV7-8,CASSPGRGITHTIYF
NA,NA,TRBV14,CASSQEAINTGELFF
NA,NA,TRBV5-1,CASSSRQDTGELFF